The T cell receptor (beta chain) under discussion was sequenced for a study of T cells in Graves' hyperthyroidism and ophthalmopathy. Study summary: Peripheral blood draws took place at initial diagnosis, ahead of any treatment.

Germline V gene sequence: CDR1 MNHEY, CDR2 SVGEGT. V dropped 5 bases and J dropped 5 bases, with 15 bases sitting between them. The CDR3 runs 15 residues. General observations from the study: A model using 13 V-J features told ophthalmopathy apart from stable hyperthyroidism.

A Clinical Activity Score of at least 3, a NOSPECS grade of at least 4 and a duration under 3 months were recorded in the ophthalmopathy patients. This clonotype has a count of ten or more. Antigen specificity is unknown. There were TCR beta CDR3 regions amplified from RNA transcripts. First-round RT-PCR targeting the TCR CDR3 was performed with the HTBI primer set. Each CDR3 protein gets one entry after TCRdb re-called the multiplex PCR reads with MiXCR. This sample carries around 600,000 distinct CDR3 sequences, roughly 15% of them seen once, and the ten largest clones take around 12%. The sample comprised blood. The V gene is TRBV6-2 or TRBV6-3, the J gene TRBJ2-2, with D possibly being TRBD1 (6 bases). The TCR sequence derives from a woman aged 50 to 65 with Graves' ophthalmopathy. The DNA for the CDR3 is TGTGCCAGCAGTGGCTTGGACAGCAAAACCGGGGAGCTGTTTTTT. Protein sequence: CASSGLDSKTGELFF.